This T cell receptor (beta chain) is from a study of HIV-infected patients and healthy controls. About 450 ng RNA was reverse transcribed with alpha and beta constant-region primers. Separate chain-specific third strand synthesis with multiplexing indices produced the alpha and beta libraries. Each CDR3 protein is one row after TCRdb ran MiXCR on the 5' RACE reads. The table lists 12,000 or so distinct CDR3 sequences, around a tenth of them singletons. Trimming took 4 bases from V and 6 from J, leaving 13 bases between them. This CDR3 spans 14 amino acids. Germline CDR1 and CDR2: SEHNR and FQNEAQ (reference sequence). This clonotype was seen repeatedly, ten times or more. No cell fractionation was done, so the repertoire covers all unsorted peripheral blood T cells.

This TCR derives from an adult with HIV infection. The donor label of this sample is uncertain. The gene calls are TRBV7-9 and TRBJ2-1; weak D call: TRBD2 (6 bases). This material consisted of blood, taken before antiretroviral therapy. The CDR3 sequence is CASSSSPGVNEQFF. CDR3 nucleotide sequence: TGTGCCAGCAGCTCCAGCCCGGGGGTCAATGAGCAGTTCTTC. The variable domain in full, with the rest retrieved from reference TRBV7-9 and TRBJ2-1, is DTGVSQNPRHKITKRGQNVTFRCDPISEHNRLYWYRQTLGQGPEFLTYFQNEAQLEKSRLLSDRFSAERPKGSFSTLEIQRTEQGDSAMYLCASSSSPGVNEQFFGPGTRLTVL.